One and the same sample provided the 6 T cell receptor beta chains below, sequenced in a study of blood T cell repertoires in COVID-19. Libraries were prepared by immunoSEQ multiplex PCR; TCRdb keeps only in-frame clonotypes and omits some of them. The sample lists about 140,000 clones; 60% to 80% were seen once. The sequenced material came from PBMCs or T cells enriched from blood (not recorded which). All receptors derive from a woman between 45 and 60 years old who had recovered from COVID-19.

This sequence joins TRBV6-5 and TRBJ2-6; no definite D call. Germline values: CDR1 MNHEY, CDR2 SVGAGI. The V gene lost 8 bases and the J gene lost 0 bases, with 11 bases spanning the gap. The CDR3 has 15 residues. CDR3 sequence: CASSRAPSGANVLTF. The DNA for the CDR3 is TGTGCCAGCTCCCGAGCTCCCTCTGGGGCCAACGTCCTGACTTTC.

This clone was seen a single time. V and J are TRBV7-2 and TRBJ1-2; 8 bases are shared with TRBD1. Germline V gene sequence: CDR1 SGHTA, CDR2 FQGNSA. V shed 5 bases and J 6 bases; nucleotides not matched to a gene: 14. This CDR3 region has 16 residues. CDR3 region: CASSALGGTGGDGYTF. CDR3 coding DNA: TGTGCCAGCAGCGCGCTTGGGGGGACAGGTGGAGATGGCTACACCTTC.

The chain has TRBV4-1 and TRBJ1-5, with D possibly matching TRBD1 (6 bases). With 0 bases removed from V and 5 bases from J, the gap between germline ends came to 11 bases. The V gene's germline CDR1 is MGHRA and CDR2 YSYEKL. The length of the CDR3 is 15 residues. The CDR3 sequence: CASSQESRGYQPQHF. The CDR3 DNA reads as TGCGCCAGCAGCCAAGAAAGCAGGGGATATCAGCCCCAGCATTTT.

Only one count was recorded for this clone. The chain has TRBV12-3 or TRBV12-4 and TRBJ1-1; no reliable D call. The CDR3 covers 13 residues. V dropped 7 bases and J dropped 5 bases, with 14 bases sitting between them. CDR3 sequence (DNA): TGTGCCAGCACCCCCTCCGTCGTAACTGAAGCTTTCTTT. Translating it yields CASTPSVVTEAFF.

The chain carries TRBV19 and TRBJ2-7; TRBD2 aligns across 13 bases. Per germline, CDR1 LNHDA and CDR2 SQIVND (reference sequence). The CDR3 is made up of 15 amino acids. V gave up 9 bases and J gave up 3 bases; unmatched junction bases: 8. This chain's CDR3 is CASQSRTSGSYEQYF. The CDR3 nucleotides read TGTGCCAGCCAATCTCGGACTAGCGGGAGCTACGAGCAGTACTTC.

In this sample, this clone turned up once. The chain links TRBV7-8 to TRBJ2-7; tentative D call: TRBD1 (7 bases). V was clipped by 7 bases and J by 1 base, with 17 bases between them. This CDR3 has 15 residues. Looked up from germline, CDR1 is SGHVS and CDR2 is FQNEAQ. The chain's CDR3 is CASKIRDSGSYEQYF. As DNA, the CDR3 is TGTGCCAGCAAGATCCGGGACAGCGGGTCCTACGAGCAGTACTTC.